The entry below describes one TCR beta chain. This sample is drawn from a study of blood T cell repertoires in COVID-19. The overall study: The United States, Italy and Spain provided the acute and convalescent COVID-19 samples. In each case, the material was cDNA or gDNA derived from T cells, B-cell-depleted T cells, or PBMCs.

As originally analysed: Scientists estimated how many nucleated cells there were by amplifying reference gene primers. Clones were read by immunoSEQ multiplex PCR, and TCRdb kept only the in-frame ones, dropping some. V and J calls plus clone size are reproduced from that table; the DNA served to infer D and trimming. The sample comprises roughly 230,000 clones, 83% of which are singletons, and approximately 7.4% rests with the top ten. J lost 5 bases, V lost 2 bases, and 4 bases had no gene match. CDR3 size: 15 residues. Germline assignment: CDR1 MNHEY and CDR2 SVGAGI. This TCR was sampled from a woman aged 45-65 years with acute or convalescent COVID-19. Sequences were obtained from peripheral blood. The chain uses TRBV6-5 and TRBJ1-5; the match to TRBD1 covers 9 bases. The CDR3 DNA reads TGTGCCAGCAGTTACGGTAGGACAGGGGATCAGCCCCAGCATTTT. This translates into CASSYGRTGDQPQHF.